This T cell receptor (beta chain) came from a study of identical twins. This clonotype showed up many times. The ends lost 6 bases at V and 8 bases at J; junction bases unmatched: 5. This CDR3 comprises 12 residues. The germline V gene encodes CDR1 DFQATT and CDR2 SNEGSKA (reference sequence). From the 5' RACE reads, TCRdb called clonotypes with MiXCR, one entry per CDR3 protein. The sample has hundreds of thousands of distinct CDR3 sequences, around a sixth seen once. These data were likewise used in another study, on T cells expressing NK-cell markers. From that report: Six of the donors carried dominant NKG2C+ clonotypes that took up roughly 1.0-8% of their CD8+ T cells.

The genes are TRBV20-1 and TRBJ1-4; TRBD1 agrees at 8 bases. The sequence was obtained from a woman aged 18-29 years in good health. The material sequenced was PBMCs. The CDR3 nucleotides are TGCAGTGCCTCTACAGGGGGAGAAAAACTGTTTTTT. It encodes CSASTGGEKLFF.